These T cell receptor beta chains were read from a single sample in a study of radiotherapy plus CTLA-4 blockade in lung cancer. This table comes from immunoSEQ multiplex PCR, and its TCRdb copy is limited to in-frame clones, with some not included. The data show some 110,000 clones, roughly 74% seen once. The sample in question was peripheral blood, obtained from a patient treated with radiotherapy plus ipilimumab. These receptors were taken from a human donor with non-small cell lung cancer who had a partial response to radiotherapy plus ipilimumab. Both conserved end residues are part of each CDR3. The order of the fields is D gene, V gene, clone size, J gene, CDR3 DNA, CDR3 protein. The D gene is left open where the match is weak. Expanded clones are given a class, and other clones once, few, many or no size at all.

TRBD1	TRBV7-8	NA	TRBJ1-2	TGTGCCAGCAGCCGGACAGGGAGGCTTGGCTACACCTTC	CASSRTGRLGYTF
NA	TRBV19	once	TRBJ2-5	TGTGCCAGTAGTATGGCGGGCGCGGGCCAAGAGACCCAGTACTTC	CASSMAGAGQETQYF
NA	TRBV5-4	NA	TRBJ2-1	TGTGCCAGCAGCTTGGGGGGACTGACCTACAATGAGCAGTTCTTC	CASSLGGLTYNEQFF
NA	TRBV25-1	NA	TRBJ1-2	TGTGCCAGACCAGCAGTTTTGGAGTACTATGGCTACACCTTC	CARPAVLEYYGYTF
NA	TRBV5-1	NA	TRBJ2-2	TGCGCCAGCAGCTGGGGGGCCGGGGAGCTGTTTTTT	CASSWGAGELFF
NA	TRBV30	few	TRBJ1-4	TGTGCCTGGAGCAGGGACTTAGGTGAAAAACTGTTTTTT	CAWSRDLGEKLFF
TRBD1	TRBV28	NA	TRBJ1-2	TGTGCCAGCAGTTTAATGCCGGGACAGAGGTCCTATGGCTACACCTTC	CASSLMPGQRSYGYTF
TRBD2	TRBV29-1	few	TRBJ2-5	TGCAGCGTGGGACTAGCGGGATTAGAGACCCAGTACTTC	CSVGLAGLETQYF
TRBD1	TRBV19	few	TRBJ1-2	TGTGCCAGTTCCTTGGACAGGGGGGGTGGCTACACCTTC	CASSLDRGGGYTF
TRBD2	TRBV13	NA	TRBJ2-4	TGTGCCAGCAGCACGGATAGCGGGAGTTCCGGAAACATTCAGTACTTC	CASSTDSGSSGNIQYF
NA	TRBV5-5	NA	TRBJ2-5	TGTGCCAGCAGCCGCGCCTTCAGGGGCGGCGGGGAGACCCAGTACTTC	CASSRAFRGGGETQYF
NA	TRBV6-1	few	TRBJ2-2	TGTGCCAGCAGTTTCACAATTTACACCGGGGAGCTGTTTTTT	CASSFTIYTGELFF
NA	TRBV6-4	NA	TRBJ2-6	TGTGCCAGCAGTGTACAGAGCTCTGGGGCCAACGTCCTGACTTTC	CASSVQSSGANVLTF
NA	TRBV6-5	few	TRBJ1-1	TGTGCCAGCACCCGGGGGCGGGGGAACAGTGAAGCTTTCTTT	CASTRGRGNSEAFF
NA	TRBV19	few	TRBJ2-1	TGTGCCAGTACCCAAGTTGAGGGCGGTGAGCAGTTCTTC	CASTQVEGGEQFF
NA	TRBV5-1	NA	TRBJ1-4	TGCGCCAGCAGCCCCACTGGCGGGGGTGGAGGCGAAAAACTGTTTTTT	CASSPTGGGGGEKLFF
NA	TRBV9	NA	TRBJ1-2	TGTGCCAGCAGCGTAGCCAGTCCGGGGTATGGCTACACCTTC	CASSVASPGYGYTF
NA	TRBV19	NA	TRBJ1-1	TGTGCCAGTAGTATCCACAGGAGTCTGAACACTGAAGCTTTCTTT	CASSIHRSLNTEAFF
TRBD1	TRBV5-8	few	TRBJ1-5	TGTGCCAGCAGCCACACAATGACAGGGGTTGGCCAGCCCCAGCATTTT	CASSHTMTGVGQPQHF
TRBD1	TRBV27	NA	TRBJ2-5	TGTGCCAGCAGTTTATGGGAGGGGACAGGGGTAGAGACCCAGTACTTC	CASSLWEGTGVETQYF
NA	TRBV6-1	NA	TRBJ2-3	TGTGCCAGCGCACTAATTAGCACAGATACGCAGTATTTT	CASALISTDTQYF